Listed below are T cell receptor beta chains from one sample, sequenced in a study of blood T cell repertoires in COVID-19. Assay: immunoSEQ multiplex PCR; the TCRdb copy retains only in-frame clones and omits some. The data hold just over 150,000 clones, with around 84% observed a single time. The sequenced sample consisted of peripheral blood. All receptors come from a woman between 50 and 59 years old with acute or convalescent COVID-19. Each CDR3 is given with its conserved first and last residue.

cdr3_aa	v_call	j_call
CASSIDEGWTDRYGYTF	TRBV19	TRBJ1-2
CASSDMAGSEKLFF	TRBV10-2	TRBJ1-4
CASAGTRTRYEQYF	TRBV6-5	TRBJ2-7
CAITRTGSGETQYF	TRBV6-5	TRBJ2-5
CASSQGEGRQPQHF	TRBV7-9	TRBJ1-5
CASSGQTRGEQYF	TRBV19	TRBJ2-7
CASSYSVPLGAFF	TRBV6-2/TRBV6-3	TRBJ1-1
CASSLRTGGGELFF	TRBV7-7	TRBJ2-2
CASSSHPGQINQPQHF	TRBV19	TRBJ1-5
CASSPPGQLAKNIQYF	TRBV18	TRBJ2-4
CASSAQGGDYGYTF	TRBV2	TRBJ1-2
CASTAGHALGYEQYF	TRBV3-1/TRBV3-2	TRBJ2-7
CASTSGGTGYEQYF	TRBV28	TRBJ2-7
CASNRLAGGDTQYF	TRBV9	TRBJ2-3
CASSLEAAMNTEAFF	TRBV7-9	TRBJ1-1